The 3 T cell receptor beta chains reported below all come from one sample, sequenced in a study of identical twins. MiXCR was run by TCRdb on the 5' RACE reads, yielding one entry per CDR3 protein. The table includes about 660,000 distinct CDR3 sequences, 8% to 9% detected once. The same sample was also studied in work on yellow fever vaccine responses in identical twins.

Sequenced: PBMCs. The receptors were gathered from a woman between 18 and 30 years old in good health.

In this sample, this clonotype turned up a few times. The CDR3 loop reads CASSQETLAGVESGELFF. CDR3 nucleotides: TGCGCCAGCAGCCAAGAGACTTTAGCGGGAGTGGAGTCCGGGGAGCTGTTTTTT. This sequence joins TRBV4-3 and TRBJ2-2; 9 nucleotides line up with TRBD2. Per germline, CDR1 LGHNA and CDR2 YSLEER. The CDR3 extends over 18 amino acids. The V segment lost 0 bases and the J segment 6 bases; nucleotides outside the gene matches: 11.

This clonotype was recorded a few times. The rearrangement joins TRBV5-1 to TRBJ2-1; D gene unclear. The CDR3 runs to 13 residues. The V end was cut by 5 bases, the J end by 4 bases, with 10 bases between. CDR1 is SGHRS, CDR2 YFSETQ, per germline. The DNA for the CDR3 is TGCGCCAGCAGGCCCCGCAGTTACAATGAGCAGTTCTTC. Its translation: CASRPRSYNEQFF.

The chain links TRBV18 to TRBJ2-5; no reliable D call. The CDR3 covers 13 residues. V was clipped by 6 bases and J by 3 bases, with 11 bases between them. The germline V gene has CDR1 KGHSH and CDR2 LQKENI. CDR3 in amino acids: CASSDTGEETQYF. The DNA for the CDR3 is TGTGCCAGCTCTGACACTGGAGAAGAGACCCAGTACTTC.